The next 30 T cell receptor beta chains were all read from a single sample in a study of Graves' ophthalmopathy and Graves' hyperthyroidism. Amplification of the TCR beta CDR3 regions used RNA transcripts (as template). First-round RT-PCR used HTBI primers; second-round multiplex PCR followed. TCRdb analysed the multiplex PCR reads with MiXCR anew, one entry per CDR3 protein. This table holds some 750,000 distinct CDR3 sequences, 40% found once. The sample consisted of peripheral blood. The origin of the receptors is an adult man with Graves' ophthalmopathy.

This clonotype has only a few counts. This chain links TRBV19 with TRBJ1-5, with 7 bases identical to TRBD1. J lost 1 base, V lost 5 bases, and 8 bases had no gene match. CDR1 LNHDA and CDR2 SQIVND come from the germline V gene (reference sequence). The length of the CDR3 is 16 residues. In nucleotides, the CDR3 is TGTGCCAGTAGTGCTTTACAGGGGATGAGCAATCAGCCCCAGCATTTT. Amino acids: CASSALQGMSNQPQHF.

Turning to this clonotype: A much larger clone differs by one base, so this may be a read error. Written as DNA, the CDR3 is TGTGCCGGGGGGACTAGCGGCCACGAGCAGTACTTC. The encoded protein is CAGGTSGHEQYF. The gene calls are TRBV10-3 and TRBJ2-7; 11 bases match TRBD2. This CDR3 contains 12 residues. V gave up 11 bases and J gave up 5 bases; unmatched junction bases: 5. CDR1 and CDR2 from the germline V gene are ENHRY and SYGVKD.

V usage is TRBV4-3 and J usage is TRBJ1-2; TRBD1 aligns across 8 bases. The germline gives CDR1 LGHNA, CDR2 YSLEER. V lost 4 bases and J lost 0; bases outside the gene matches: 4. The CDR3 is 15 amino acids. CDR3 sequence: CASSRMTGANYGYTF. The CDR3 DNA reads as TGCGCCAGCAGCCGCATGACAGGGGCTAACTATGGCTACACCTTC.

In DNA form, the CDR3 reads TGCAGTGCTCCCGGGGCAGGGGGCTCACGTCAGCCCCAGCATTTT. Protein: CSAPGAGGSRQPQHF. The chain combines TRBV20-1 with TRBJ1-5; 8 positions agree with TRBD1. The V gene end was trimmed by 5 bases and the J gene end by 6 bases; junction bases not matched to a gene: 12. The CDR3 spans 15 residues. The germline V gene encodes CDR1 DFQATT and CDR2 SNEGSKA (reference sequence).

The V and J genes are TRBV9 and TRBJ1-6; 7 positions agree with TRBD1. From germline, CDR1 is SGDLS and CDR2 YYNGEE. Trimming took 7 bases from V and 7 from J; bases not matched to a gene: 8. This CDR3 is built from 14 residues. The CDR3 bases are TGTGCCAGCGTCCAGACAGGGCCAAATTCACCCCTCCACTTT. Protein: CASVQTGPNSPLHF.

This clonotype was counted many times. The V gene is TRBV19, the J gene TRBJ1-1; 8 bases agree with TRBD1. V was clipped by 6 bases and J by 1 base; unmatched bases: 4. CDR1 and CDR2 from the germline V gene are LNHDA and SQIVND (reference sequence). The CDR3 runs 14 residues. CDR3 nucleotides: TGTGCCAGTAGCCCGGACAGGGCGAACACTGAAGCTTTCTTT. Residues: CASSPDRANTEAFF.

The V call is TRBV19, the J call TRBJ2-5, with 10 nucleotides matching TRBD2. Germline V lookup: CDR1 LNHDA, CDR2 SQIVND (reference sequence). The V and J ends lost 2 bases and 3 bases, in that order; junction bases with no gene match: 3. The CDR3 is 15 residues long. The CDR3 sequence: CASSILAGEKETQYF. The CDR3 coding sequence is TGTGCCAGTAGTATACTAGCGGGGGAAAAAGAGACCCAGTACTTC.

Concerning this clonotype: Since the CDR3 does not end with the conserved phenylalanine or tryptophan, this likely comes from a read error. Because the CDR3's place on the DNA is in doubt, the DNA is left out and the CDR3 is given as listed by TCRdb. This chain joins TRBV20-1 and TRBJ2-7; the D call in the table, TRBD1, was not verified against the DNA. Germline V gives CDR1 DFQATT, CDR2 SNEGSKA (reference sequence). The CDR3 comprises 9 residues, both ends counted. The CDR3 here is CSARDHMGT.

This clonotype showed up many times. The chain recombines TRBV19 with TRBJ1-6, with D possibly being TRBD1 (6 bases). CDR3 length: 16 residues. Germline assignment: CDR1 LNHDA and CDR2 SQIVND (reference sequence). Trimming stripped 8 bases from V and 6 bases from J, with 20 bases between. The CDR3 coding sequence is TGTGCCAGTCGAAATGTCCGGGACAAGAGTAATTCACCCCTCCACTTT. Translating it yields CASRNVRDKSNSPLHF.

This clonotype was counted a few times. This chain uses TRBV20-1 with TRBJ2-7, with D perhaps TRBD1 (5 bases). V lost 2 bases and J lost 0, with 8 bases in between. This CDR3 has 13 residues. Germline V CDR1 and CDR2: DFQATT, SNEGSKA (reference sequence). CDR3 amino acids: CSARTGVSYEQYF. The CDR3 DNA sequence: TGCAGTGCTAGAACAGGCGTCTCCTACGAGCAGTACTTC.

The J gene is TRBJ1-1, the V gene TRBV2; 8 positions match TRBD1. J was trimmed by 7 bases and V by 6 bases; bases with no gene match: 10. The germline gives CDR1 SNHLY, CDR2 FYNNEI. This CDR3 has 14 amino acids. This CDR3 reads CASRRIDRGNEAFF. CDR3 nucleotides: TGTGCCAGCAGGCGAATCGACAGGGGCAATGAAGCTTTCTTT.

In regard to this clonotype: Relative to the germline gene, one junction end is altered; a read error may explain this. The genes are TRBV11-2 and TRBJ1-5; D is ambiguous. Germline values: CDR1 SGHAT, CDR2 FQNNGV. This CDR3 contains 9 residues. Here the CDR3 reads CDSGQPQHF. The CDR3, as DNA: TGTGACAGCGGTCAGCCCCAGCATTTT.

This clonotype was observed a few times. The J gene is TRBJ2-7, the V gene TRBV25-1, with D perhaps matching TRBD2 (5 bases). Between the trimmed V and J ends, which lost 5 bases and 1 base, there was a span of 15 bases. The CDR3 is 15 amino acids. CDR1 and CDR2 (germline): MGHDK, SYGVNS. The CDR3 protein is CASSYGRTPSYEQYF. CDR3 coding DNA: TGTGCCAGCAGTTATGGCCGGACTCCTTCCTACGAGCAGTACTTC.

The rearrangement uses TRBV20-1 and TRBJ2-5, with 8 bases aligning to TRBD1. CDR1 is DFQATT, CDR2 SNEGSKA, per germline (reference sequence). With V trimmed by 0 bases and J by 0 bases, 9 bases remained unmatched. The CDR3 is 17 amino acids. CDR3 loop: CSARERQGAKNQETQYF. Here the CDR3 DNA reads TGCAGTGCTAGAGAACGGCAGGGGGCTAAGAACCAAGAGACCCAGTACTTC.

This clonotype was observed at least ten times. This sequence joins TRBV9 and TRBJ1-6, with no clear D. V was clipped by 0 bases and J by 5 bases, with 3 bases between them. Germline V gives CDR1 SGDLS, CDR2 YYNGEE. This CDR3 is built from 13 residues. CDR3 sequence reads: CASSVGDNSPLHF. The CDR3 coding sequence is TGTGCCAGCAGCGTAGGGGATAATTCACCCCTCCACTTT.

The V and J genes are TRBV19 and TRBJ1-5; 9 positions match TRBD1. Germline V gives CDR1 LNHDA, CDR2 SQIVND (reference sequence). V lost 8 bases to trimming and J lost 6 bases; unmatched junction nucleotides: 8. The CDR3 consists of 14 residues. The CDR3 coding sequence is TGTGCCAGTCGTGGGACAGGGTATACTCAGCCCCAGCATTTT. This translates into CASRGTGYTQPQHF.

This chain uses TRBV29-1 with TRBJ1-4; tentatively, D is TRBD1 (6 bases). The CDR3 totals 14 residues. Per the germline V gene, CDR1 is SQVTM and CDR2 is ANQGSEA. Deletions cut 6 bases from V and 9 bases from J, with 20 bases between. DNA of the CDR3: TGCAGCGTGGGCGGTACGGCGGGGGCTCAAAAACTGTTTTTT. The encoded protein is CSVGGTAGAQKLFF.

This clonotype was found many times. The chain recombines TRBV19 with TRBJ1-1; possibly TRBD1 for D (5 bases). Looked up from germline, CDR1 is LNHDA and CDR2 is SQIVND (reference sequence). This CDR3 spans 14 amino acids. V lost 3 bases and J lost 3, with 11 bases in between. The CDR3 DNA reads TGTGCCAGTAGTATCGGGGGGTCGGACACTGAAGCTTTCTTT. Translation: CASSIGGSDTEAFF.

At least ten counts were recorded for this clonotype. The rearrangement links TRBV12-3 or TRBV12-4 to TRBJ1-6, with D maybe TRBD1 (6 bases). CDR3 length: 14 residues. Trimming removed 4 bases at V and 7 bases at J, with 11 bases between. Here the CDR3 DNA reads TGTGCCAGCAGTTCCCGGGACACCAATTCACCCCTCCACTTT. Residues: CASSSRDTNSPLHF.

V gene TRBV19 combines with J gene TRBJ1-4, with 7 bases identical to TRBD1. The CDR3 length is 13 residues. The ends lost 11 bases at V and 5 bases at J; junction bases unmatched: 8. Germline assignment: CDR1 LNHDA and CDR2 SQIVND (reference sequence). CDR3 sequence reads: CAGGGTENEKLFF. Here the CDR3 DNA reads TGTGCCGGGGGCGGGACAGAAAATGAAAAACTGTTTTTT.

Comment on this clonotype: At one end the junction does not follow the germline gene, possibly because of a read error. This sequence joins TRBV20-1 and TRBJ2-7; 9 bases map to TRBD1. Gene TRBJ2-1 matches the end of the DNA better, so the J call may be wrong. Germline V gene sequence: CDR1 DFQATT, CDR2 SNEGSKA (reference sequence). This CDR3 has 15 residues. The CDR3 nucleotides read TGCAGTGCTAGTGATCCGGGACAGGGATACACTGAGCAGTTCTTC. Protein: CSASDPGQGYTEQFF.

On this clonotype itself: Since the CDR3 does not end with the conserved phenylalanine or tryptophan, this likely comes from a read error. The rearrangement uses TRBV5-6 and TRBJ2-7; D gene unclear. The CDR3 runs 12 residues. Between the trimmed V and J ends, which lost 0 bases and 6 bases, there was a span of 7 bases. CDR1 and CDR2 (germline): SGHDT, YYEEEE. CDR3 nucleotides: TGTGCCAGCAGCTTGGTAGGGATCGAGCAGTACCTC. This sequence encodes CASSLVGIEQYL.

This clonotype was seen a handful of times. The V call is TRBV6-1, the J call TRBJ2-5; 13 positions match TRBD2. The CDR3 loop spans 15 amino acids. Germline lookup yields CDR1 MNHNS and CDR2 SASEGT. V was clipped by 6 bases and J by 7 bases; unmatched bases: 8. In DNA, the CDR3 is TGTGCCAGCAGCATGGGACTAGCGGGGACGGGGACCCAGTACTTC. This codes for CASSMGLAGTGTQYF.

The gene calls are TRBV19 and TRBJ2-3; 10 nucleotides align to TRBD1. This CDR3 comprises 16 residues. Germline V gene sequence: CDR1 LNHDA, CDR2 SQIVND (reference sequence). V lost 8 bases, J lost 6 bases, and 14 bases stayed unmatched. CDR3 region: CASQAMTGGTRDTQYF. The DNA for the CDR3 is TGTGCCAGTCAGGCGATGACAGGGGGCACTCGGGATACGCAGTATTTT.

This clonotype was seen only a few times. The chain joins TRBV20-1 to TRBJ1-2; D ambiguous. The CDR3 consists of 15 residues. Between the trimmed V and J ends, which lost 3 bases and 3 bases, there was a span of 17 bases. Germline CDR1 is DFQATT and CDR2 is SNEGSKA (reference sequence). CDR3 in amino acids: CSASKIRRSDYGYTF. Here the CDR3 DNA reads TGCAGTGCTAGTAAGATACGGAGGAGTGACTATGGCTACACCTTC.

This clonotype was observed a handful of times. The chain uses TRBV2 and TRBJ1-5; 7 bases align to TRBD1. J gave up 1 base and V 5 bases, and 5 bases lay outside the gene matches. CDR1 is SNHLY, CDR2 FYNNEI, per germline. This CDR3 has 15 residues. CDR3 amino acids: CASSTGALSNQPQHF. As DNA, the CDR3 is TGTGCCAGCAGTACAGGGGCCTTAAGCAATCAGCCCCAGCATTTT.

J is TRBJ1-6 and V is TRBV20-1, with D unresolved. Trimming shortened V by 0 bases and J by 5 bases, and 8 bases separated the two germline ends. This CDR3 is 14 amino acids long. Germline-derived CDR1 and CDR2 are DFQATT and SNEGSKA (reference sequence). The CDR3 sequence is CSAREGSNNSPLHF. Written as DNA, the CDR3 is TGCAGTGCTAGAGAGGGGAGTAATAATTCACCCCTCCACTTT.

In this sample, this clonotype turned up a few times. This rearrangement joins TRBV6-5 to TRBJ1-2, with D tentatively TRBD1 (5 bases). V was trimmed by 2 bases and J by 2 bases, leaving 12 bases between them. Germline V CDR1 and CDR2: MNHEY, SVGAGI. The CDR3 consists of 15 residues. CDR3 residues: CASSYTGRQNYGYTF. Written as DNA, the CDR3 is TGTGCCAGCAGTTACACCGGCAGACAGAACTATGGCTACACCTTC.

The sample holds a few counts of this clonotype. A read error may account for a junction end that differs from germline. The gene calls are TRBV24-1 and TRBJ1-5; TRBD1 matches 8 bases. The V gene's germline CDR1 is KGHDR and CDR2 SFDVKD. The CDR3 runs to 15 residues. DNA for the CDR3: TGTGCCAGCAGTTGCTCTGGACAGGGCAAGCAGCCCCAGCATTTT. This gives the protein CASSCSGQGKQPQHF.

The chain uses TRBV10-3 and TRBJ1-2, with D hard to call. The CDR3 has 13 amino acids. With 10 bases removed from V and 3 bases from J, the gap between germline ends came to 15 bases. The germline gives CDR1 ENHRY, CDR2 SYGVKD. In DNA form, the CDR3 reads TGTGCCAGCTCACCATACGGGGACTATGGCTACACCTTC. Amino acids: CASSPYGDYGYTF.